The next 22 T cell receptor beta chains were all read from a single sample in a study of early T cells in non-severe SARS-CoV-2 infection. TCRdb reprocessed the 5' RACE reads via MiXCR and lists one record per CDR3 protein. This sample has some 28,000 distinct CDR3 sequences; about 6.1% occur once, and the top ten carry about 5.2%. The sample taken for sequencing was whole blood. The receptors originated from an adult who was a healthcare worker with PCR-confirmed SARS-CoV-2 infection or an uninfected control (not recorded which).

The chain joins TRBV5-1 to TRBJ2-3; D may be TRBD1 (6 bases). Germline lookup yields CDR1 SGHRS and CDR2 YFSETQ. V lost 6 bases and J 1 base, leaving 15 bases between the germline ends. This CDR3 has 15 residues. The CDR3 loop reads CASIKDPGGTDTQYF. DNA for the CDR3: TGCGCCAGCATCAAGGACCCAGGGGGCACAGATACGCAGTATTTT.

The chain joins TRBV29-1 to TRBJ2-1; D is perhaps TRBD1 (5 bases). The CDR3 is 12 residues long. The germline V and J ends were trimmed by 3 bases and 4 bases, with 7 bases remaining between them. Germline V gene lookup returns CDR1 SQVTM and CDR2 ANQGSEA. The CDR3: CSVDPGYNEQFF. The CDR3 nucleotides read TGCAGCGTTGACCCAGGGTACAATGAGCAGTTCTTC.

This clonotype was seen repeatedly, ten times or more. The chain links TRBV11-2 to TRBJ2-5, with 9 bases fitting TRBD2. CDR1 is SGHAT, CDR2 FQNNGV, per germline. This CDR3 has 15 amino acids. After removal of 0 bases from V and 5 bases from J, the junction contained 4 bases not matched to a gene. The CDR3 spells CASSLEASGAETQYF. The CDR3 DNA reads as TGTGCCAGCAGCTTAGAGGCTAGCGGGGCGGAGACCCAGTACTTC.

The V gene is TRBV29-1, the J gene TRBJ2-2, with D uncertain. Between the trimmed V and J ends, which lost 4 bases and 0 bases, there was a span of 12 bases. This CDR3 contains 15 residues. CDR1 SQVTM and CDR2 ANQGSEA come from the germline V gene. The CDR3 loop reads CSVVTSAANTGELFF. CDR3 DNA sequence: TGCAGCGTTGTAACTTCAGCCGCGAACACCGGGGAGCTGTTTTTT.

This clonotype was recorded once. This chain uses TRBV7-6 with TRBJ2-3; D remains unclear. The V and J ends lost 1 base and 2 bases respectively, with 7 bases between them. CDR3 length: 14 amino acids. Germline V lookup: CDR1 SGHVS, CDR2 FNYEAQ. Here the CDR3 DNA reads TGTGCCAGCAGCTTAGGACACACCACAGATACGCAGTATTTT. Amino acids: CASSLGHTTDTQYF.

This clonotype was counted at least ten times. The chain combines TRBV6-2 or TRBV6-3 with TRBJ2-1; D is undetermined. Germline V lookup: CDR1 MNHEY, CDR2 SVGEGT. The CDR3 runs to 15 residues. Trimming took off 7 bases at V and 0 bases at J, with 13 bases between the two ends. CDR3 residues: CASKEQSLSYNEQFF. DNA for the CDR3: TGTGCCAGCAAGGAACAGTCCCTCTCCTACAATGAGCAGTTCTTC.

This clonotype was seen at least ten times. The CDR3 is CASSFSDRLYGYTF. Written as DNA, the CDR3 is TGTGCCAGCAGTTTCTCCGACAGACTCTATGGCTACACCTTC. The gene calls are TRBV12-3 or TRBV12-4 and TRBJ1-2; D perhaps matches TRBD1 (5 bases). The V end was cut by 3 bases, the J end by 4 bases, with 12 bases between. The CDR3 covers 14 residues.

This sequence joins TRBV12-3 or TRBV12-4 and TRBJ2-3; 7 bases agree with TRBD2. V shed 4 bases and J 0 bases; nucleotides not matched to a gene: 1. The CDR3 length is 14 residues. The DNA for the CDR3 is TGTGCCAGCAGTTCGCGGGGGAGCACAGATACGCAGTATTTT. As protein: CASSSRGSTDTQYF.

This clonotype was observed a handful of times. At one boundary the junction diverges from the germline segment, which might be a read error. The chain recombines TRBV7-9 with TRBJ2-1; D is undetermined. The CDR3 totals 14 residues. Looked up from germline, CDR1 is SEHNR and CDR2 is FQNEAQ (reference sequence). CDR3 residues: CASSFGQTYNEQFF. The DNA for the CDR3 is TGTGCCAGCAGCTTCGGCCAGACCTATAATGAGCAGTTCTTC. The complete variable domain, with remaining parts taken from reference TRBV7-9 and TRBJ2-1, reads DTGVSQNPRHKITKRGQNVTFRCDPISEHNRLYWYRQTLGQGPEFLTYFQNEAQLEKSRLLSDRFSAERPKGSFSTLEIQRTEQGDSAMYLCASSFGQTYNEQFFGPGTRLTVL.

This clonotype was seen many times. The chain carries TRBV12-3 or TRBV12-4 and TRBJ2-7; 8 bases match TRBD2. The ends lost 4 bases at V and 0 bases at J; junction bases unmatched: 2. This CDR3 is built from 14 residues. CDR3 nucleotide sequence: TGTGCCAGCAGTTCCCTAGCGGGCTCCTACGAGCAGTACTTC. Translation gives CASSSLAGSYEQYF.

This clonotype was counted many times. The V gene is TRBV20-1, the J gene TRBJ2-7, with D possibly being TRBD1 (5 bases). Germline assignment: CDR1 DFQATT and CDR2 SNEGSKA (reference sequence). V was pared by 6 bases and J by 2 bases, with 14 bases between. The CDR3 contains 13 residues. CDR3 sequence: CSAHAGMTYEQYF. In nucleotides, the CDR3 is TGCAGTGCGCACGCAGGGATGACCTACGAGCAGTACTTC.

The chain recombines TRBV6-5 with TRBJ2-7; unclear D gene. This CDR3 has 15 residues. CDR1 is MNHEY and CDR2 is SVGAGI in the germline V gene. Trimming took 4 bases from V and 2 from J, leaving 15 bases between them. The CDR3 loop reads CASSSTRFTAYEQYF. CDR3 DNA: TGTGCCAGCAGTTCTACCCGATTTACAGCCTACGAGCAGTACTTC.

This clonotype was seen repeatedly, ten times or more. One end of the junction varies from germline; a read error may be responsible. The V and J genes are TRBV15 and TRBJ2-7, with D perhaps given as TRBD1 or TRBD2 (5 bases each). Germline CDR1 and CDR2: LNHNV and YYDKDF (reference sequence). The CDR3 sequence is 12 residues long. The CDR3 region is CATSRGPVDFLF. CDR3 coding DNA: TGTGCCACCAGCAGGGGGCCGGTGGACTTCCTCTTC.

This clonotype was seen ten or more times. The chain couples TRBV6-6 to TRBJ2-3; weak D call: TRBD1 (6 bases). The CDR3 has 13 residues. Germline V gene lookup returns CDR1 MNHNY and CDR2 SVGAGI (reference sequence). Between the trimmed V and J ends, which lost 7 bases and 2 bases, there was a span of 10 bases. CDR3 amino acids: CASKAGVTDTQYF. Here the CDR3 DNA reads TGTGCCAGCAAGGCAGGGGTCACAGATACGCAGTATTTT.

This clonotype showed up many times. V gene TRBV27 combines with J gene TRBJ1-2, with D maybe TRBD1 (6 bases). The CDR3 is 13 residues long. Germline assignment: CDR1 MNHEY and CDR2 SMNVEV (reference sequence). Trimming pared 2 bases from V and 6 bases from J, leaving 10 bases between. The CDR3: CASSLEGGDGYTF. Here the CDR3 DNA reads TGTGCCAGCAGTTTAGAGGGGGGCGATGGCTACACCTTC.

This clonotype was seen repeatedly, ten times or more. J is TRBJ1-5 and V is TRBV18; no clear D gene. Germline CDR1 reads KGHSH; CDR2 reads LQKENI. The CDR3 is made up of 15 amino acids. Trimming shortened V by 6 bases and J by 0 bases, and 12 bases separated the two germline ends. CDR3 protein: CASSALGYSNQPQHF. CDR3 nucleotides: TGTGCCAGCTCGGCTTTGGGGTATAGCAATCAGCCCCAGCATTTT.

This clonotype was seen ten or more times. The genes are TRBV7-8 and TRBJ2-7, with D perhaps TRBD1 or TRBD2 (6 bases each). Trimming took 3 bases from V and 6 from J, leaving 9 bases between them. CDR1 and CDR2 from the germline V gene are SGHVS and FQNEAQ. The length of the CDR3 is 12 residues. The CDR3 DNA reads as TGTGCCAGCAGCTTGGAGGGGGTCGAGCAGTACTTC. As protein: CASSLEGVEQYF.

In this sample, this clonotype turned up a few times. The chain carries TRBV5-1 and TRBJ1-1; D call uncertain. Trimming removed 6 bases from V and 1 base from J, with 4 bases in between. CDR1 and CDR2 (germline): SGHRS, YFSETQ. The CDR3 extends over 11 amino acids. The CDR3 DNA follows: TGCGCCAGCAACAGGAACACTGAAGCTTTCTTT. Residues: CASNRNTEAFF.

This clonotype was picked up a small number of times. The gene calls are TRBV12-3 or TRBV12-4 and TRBJ1-1, with D maybe TRBD1 (5 bases). This CDR3 spans 14 amino acids. V lost 5 bases and J lost 3, with 13 bases in between. This chain's CDR3 is CASSPGGWDTEAFF. Here the CDR3 DNA reads TGTGCCAGCAGTCCTGGGGGGTGGGACACTGAAGCTTTCTTT.

This clonotype was seen at least ten times. The chain links TRBV20-1 to TRBJ2-7; 8 bases are a match to TRBD2. Per germline, CDR1 DFQATT and CDR2 SNEGSKA (reference sequence). V lost 0 bases to trimming and J lost 4 bases; unmatched junction nucleotides: 5. The CDR3 consists of 14 residues. CDR3 sequence (DNA): TGCAGTGCTAGAGATGGGTCTAGCGGGTACGAGCAGTACTTC. This codes for CSARDGSSGYEQYF.

This clonotype was seen repeatedly, ten times or more. This sequence joins TRBV18 and TRBJ2-7; D may correspond to TRBD1 or TRBD2 (5 bases each). CDR3 length equals 14 residues. The V end lost 6 bases, the J end lost 0 bases, and 12 bases lay between the germline ends. Germline CDR1 KGHSH, CDR2 LQKENI. The CDR3 nucleotides read TGTGCCAGCTCGCCTCCAGGGAGCTCCTACGAGCAGTACTTC. It codes for CASSPPGSSYEQYF.

This clonotype was detected ten times or more. At one end the junction does not follow the germline gene, possibly because of a read error. The chain recombines TRBV6-5 with TRBJ1-1; no reliable D call. The CDR3 runs to 13 residues. Germline loops: CDR1 MNHEY, CDR2 SVGAGI. CDR3 sequence (DNA): TGTGCCAGCAGCCACTATCAGAACACTGAAGTTTTCTTT. Encoded protein: CASSHYQNTEVFF.